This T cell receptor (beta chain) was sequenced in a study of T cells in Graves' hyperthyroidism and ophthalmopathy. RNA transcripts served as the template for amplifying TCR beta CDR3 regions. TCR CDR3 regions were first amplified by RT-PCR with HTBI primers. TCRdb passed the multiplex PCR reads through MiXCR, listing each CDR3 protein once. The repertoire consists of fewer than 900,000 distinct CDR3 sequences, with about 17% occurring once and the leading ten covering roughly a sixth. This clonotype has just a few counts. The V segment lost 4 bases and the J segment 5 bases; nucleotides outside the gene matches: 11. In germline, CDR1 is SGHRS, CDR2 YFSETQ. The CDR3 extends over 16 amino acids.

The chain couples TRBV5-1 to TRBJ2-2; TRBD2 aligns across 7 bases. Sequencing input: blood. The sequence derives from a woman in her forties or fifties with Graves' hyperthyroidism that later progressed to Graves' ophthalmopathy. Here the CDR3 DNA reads TGCGCCAGCAGCACCCGAGCCAGGGAGGGGACCGGGGAGCTGTTTTTT. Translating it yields CASSTRAREGTGELFF.